This T cell receptor beta chain was found in a study of blood T cells in healthy people across ages. Study results and caveats: Diversity of TCR beta per million T cells declined in a roughly linear way with age. PBMCs that were unsorted prevented a conclusive naive versus antigen-experienced comparison.

With a J-beta primer mix and a sample-barcoded 5' primer, a second PCR ran roughly 7 to 11 cycles. Template switching added a 12-random-nucleotide identifier to every cDNA molecule. A single record per CDR3 protein comes from TCRdb applying MiXCR to the 5' RACE reads. This sample has hundreds of thousands of distinct CDR3 sequences, with just over 55% found just once. The CDR3 runs to 15 residues. Germline V CDR1 and CDR2: SGHAT, FQNNGV. With V trimmed by 0 bases and J by 3 bases, 4 bases remained unmatched. As regards this clonotype: The target antigen is unknown.

This clonotype was obtained from a man in his forties or fifties in good health. The sequenced sample was blood. This rearrangement joins TRBV11-2 to TRBJ2-7; 8 bases are a match to TRBD2. DNA of the CDR3: TGTGCCAGCAGCTTAGAACTAGCGGAGATCTACGAGCAGTACTTC. Encoded protein: CASSLELAEIYEQYF.